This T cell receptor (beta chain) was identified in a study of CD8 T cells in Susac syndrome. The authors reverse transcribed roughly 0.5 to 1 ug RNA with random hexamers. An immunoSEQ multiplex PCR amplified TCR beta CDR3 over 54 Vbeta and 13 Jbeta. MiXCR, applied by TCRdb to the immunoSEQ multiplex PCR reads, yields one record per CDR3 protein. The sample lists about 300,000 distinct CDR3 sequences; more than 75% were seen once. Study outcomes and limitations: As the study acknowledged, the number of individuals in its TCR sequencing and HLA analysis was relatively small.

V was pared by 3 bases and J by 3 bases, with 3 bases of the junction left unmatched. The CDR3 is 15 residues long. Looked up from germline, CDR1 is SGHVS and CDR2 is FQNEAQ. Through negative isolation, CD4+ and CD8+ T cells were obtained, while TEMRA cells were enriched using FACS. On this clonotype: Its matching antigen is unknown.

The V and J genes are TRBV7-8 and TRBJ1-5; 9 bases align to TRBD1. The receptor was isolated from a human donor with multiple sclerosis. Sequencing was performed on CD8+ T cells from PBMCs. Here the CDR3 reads CASSFRDRANQPQHF. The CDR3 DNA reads TGTGCCAGCAGCTTCCGGGACAGGGCCAATCAGCCCCAGCATTTT.